This T cell receptor beta chain was retrieved from a study of PD-1 blockade in classical Hodgkin lymphoma. The CDR3 contains 12 residues. The V end was cut by 2 bases, the J end by 4 bases, with 5 bases between. Germline CDR1 and CDR2: MDHEN and SYDVKM. Patients all relapsed after autologous stem cell transplantation, and there was variation in brentuximab vedotin exposure. Libraries were prepared by immunoSEQ multiplex PCR; TCRdb keeps only in-frame clonotypes and omits some of them. Of approximately 52,000 clones in the sample, just under 75% were seen once. The V and J genes are TRBV28 and TRBJ1-2; the D is unclear. The source of this sequence is a human donor with classical Hodgkin lymphoma. The material sequenced was peripheral blood mononuclear cells (PBMCs), taken before the second cycle of nivolumab. DNA for the CDR3: TGTGCCAGCAGTTTAGCAGCCTATGGCTACACCTTC. Its translation: CASSLAAYGYTF.